These 13 T cell receptor beta chains originate from one sample sequenced in a study of siplizumab effects on memory and regulatory T cells. Some clones are missing from TCRdb's copy, which holds only in-frame ones; the method was immunoSEQ multiplex PCR. The data show roughly 92,000 clones, 85% to 95% seen once. Sequencing input: non-Treg CD4+ T cells sorted from blood. These receptors all come from a human donor in good health.

The chain couples TRBV4-3 to TRBJ2-7, with TRBD1 as a possible D gene (5 bases). The CDR3 has 15 amino acids. Trimming stripped 3 bases from V and 6 bases from J, with 18 bases between. Germline V CDR1 and CDR2: LGHNA, YSLEER. CDR3 nucleotide sequence: TGCGCCAGCAGCCATGACGACCGGAAGGGGTTCGAGCAGTACTTC. Residues: CASSHDDRKGFEQYF.

The chain uses TRBV7-9 and TRBJ2-6, with no clear D. The germline gives CDR1 SEHNR, CDR2 FQNEAQ (reference sequence). CDR3 length equals 13 residues. Trimming took off 6 bases at V and 2 bases at J, with 5 bases between the two ends. The CDR3 nucleotides are TGTGCCAGCAGAGGTACTGGGGCCAACGTCCTGACTTTC. Translating it yields CASRGTGANVLTF.

The rearrangement uses TRBV7-2 and TRBJ1-6; D remains unclear. The CDR3 extends over 16 amino acids. Trimming removed 4 bases at V and 8 bases at J, with 18 bases between. Germline values: CDR1 SGHTA, CDR2 FQGNSA. The CDR3 bases are TGTGCCAGCAGCTCCCGAATTTCTTATACGGATTCACCCCTCCACTTT. This gives the protein CASSSRISYTDSPLHF.

J is TRBJ2-7 and V is TRBV11-2; TRBD2 agrees at 11 bases. The V segment lost 4 bases and the J segment 0 bases; nucleotides outside the gene matches: 2. CDR1 is SGHAT and CDR2 is FQNNGV in the germline V gene. CDR3 size: 15 residues. CDR3 region: CASSSGLAASYEQYF. The CDR3 DNA reads as TGTGCCAGCAGCTCGGGACTAGCGGCCTCCTACGAGCAGTACTTC. The whole variable domain, remainder taken from reference TRBV11-2 and TRBJ2-7, is EAGVAQSPRYKIIEKRQSVAFWCNPISGHATLYWYQQILGQGPKLLIQFQNNGVVDDSQLPKDRFSAERLKGVDSTLKIQPAKLEDSAVYLCASSSGLAASYEQYFGPGTRLTVT.

The V call is TRBV30, the J call TRBJ1-6; perhaps TRBD1 as D (5 bases). The CDR3 runs to 13 residues. Trimming stripped 5 bases from V and 9 bases from J, with 14 bases between. In germline, CDR1 is GTSNPN, CDR2 SVGIG (reference sequence). The CDR3, as DNA: TGTGCCTGGGGGGACTTCGGCGGTTCACCCCTCCACTTT. Translating gives CAWGDFGGSPLHF.

The chain is built from TRBV7-9 and TRBJ2-3, with no clear D. Germline V CDR1 and CDR2: SEHNR, FQNEAQ (reference sequence). The CDR3 loop spans 11 amino acids. V was trimmed by 4 bases and J by 3 bases, leaving 2 bases between them. The CDR3 loop is CASSSTDTQYF. CDR3 in DNA: TGTGCCAGCAGCTCAACAGATACGCAGTATTTT.

This clone was detected only once. The chain uses TRBV30 and TRBJ1-3; D gene ambiguous. V lost 2 bases and J lost 2, with 7 bases in between. CDR3 length equals 13 residues. Germline assignment: CDR1 GTSNPN and CDR2 SVGIG (reference sequence). CDR3 sequence: CAWSRVTGNTIYF. DNA for the CDR3: TGTGCCTGGAGTCGGGTAACTGGAAACACCATATATTTT.

The chain links TRBV11-2 to TRBJ1-6; D is unresolved. CDR1 is SGHAT and CDR2 is FQNNGV in the germline V gene. There are 15 residues in the CDR3. The V and J ends lost 4 bases and 5 bases respectively, with 12 bases between them. The CDR3 DNA is TGTGCCAGCAGCTCCCGGGTTGGCAATAATTCACCCCTCCACTTT. Its translation is CASSSRVGNNSPLHF.

This rearrangement joins TRBV5-1 to TRBJ1-5; the D is unclear. Germline V gene sequence: CDR1 SGHRS, CDR2 YFSETQ. V was shortened by 0 bases and J by 5 bases, with 9 bases between the two germline ends. CDR3 length equals 14 residues. CDR3 sequence: CASSLVAGDQPQHF. The CDR3 nucleotides are TGCGCCAGCAGCTTGGTGGCAGGTGATCAGCCCCAGCATTTT.

This chain joins TRBV30 and TRBJ2-2; 9 nucleotides agree with TRBD1. V trimming: 2 bases; J trimming: 7 bases; junction bases outside the gene matches: 11. The germline V gene has CDR1 GTSNPN and CDR2 SVGIG (reference sequence). The CDR3 contains 16 residues. The CDR3 region has the DNA TGTGCCTGGAGTCTGGGACTACAGGGGGCGCGCGGGGAGCTGTTTTTT. Protein product: CAWSLGLQGARGELFF.

The gene calls are TRBV30 and TRBJ2-7; 7 bases map to TRBD1. From germline, CDR1 is GTSNPN and CDR2 SVGIG (reference sequence). Trimming at V came to 2 bases and at J to 1 base, leaving 5 bases not matched to a gene. The CDR3 sequence is 14 residues long. In nucleotides, the CDR3 is TGTGCCTGGAGTACAGGGGCTGGGTCCTACGAGCAGTACTTC. Its protein is CAWSTGAGSYEQYF.

The chain is built from TRBV5-5 and TRBJ1-5; tentative D call: TRBD1 (5 bases). CDR1 is SGHKS and CDR2 is YYEKEE in the germline V gene (reference sequence). V was shortened by 1 base and J by 7 bases, with 15 bases between the two germline ends. The CDR3 covers 15 residues. CDR3 DNA sequence: TGTGCCAGCAGCTTGTTCTTGGGCACAGGACAGCCCCAGCATTTT. Translating it yields CASSLFLGTGQPQHF.

This clone showed up just once. The V call is TRBV25-1, the J call TRBJ2-1; 11 bases agree with TRBD2. This CDR3 spans 16 amino acids. After removal of 5 bases from V and 1 base from J, the junction contained 4 bases not matched to a gene. Germline CDR1 MGHDK, CDR2 SYGVNS. The CDR3 reads CASSRTSGSSYNEQFF. Here the CDR3 DNA reads TGTGCCAGCAGTCGTACTAGCGGGAGTTCCTACAATGAGCAGTTCTTC.